The 13 T cell receptor beta chains in this list originate from one sample, sequenced in a study of response to subunit inactivated influenza vaccine. TCRdb passed the RT-PCR reads through MiXCR, listing each CDR3 protein once. This table holds hundreds of thousands of distinct CDR3 sequences, approximately 7.6% found once. Specimen: PBMCs from blood, collected roughly 24 months after vaccination. The receptors come from a man aged 50 to 75 who received an inactivated influenza vaccine.

This chain links TRBV5-1 with TRBJ2-3; possibly TRBD1 or TRBD2 for D (7 bases each). The CDR3 totals 14 residues. Trimming removed 2 bases from V and 4 bases from J, with 11 bases in between. Germline assignment: CDR1 SGHRS and CDR2 YFSETQ. The CDR3 protein is CASSLQGRADTQYF. The CDR3 DNA reads TGCGCCAGCAGCTTACAGGGGAGGGCAGATACGCAGTATTTT. Looking up the rest from reference TRBV5-1 and TRBJ2-3 gives the full variable domain: KAGVTQTPRYLIKTRGQQVTLSCSPISGHRSVSWYQQTPGQGLQFLFEYFSETQRNKGNFPGRFSGRQFSNSRSEMNVSTLELGDSALYLCASSLQGRADTQYFGPGTRLTVL.

This clonotype was seen only a few times. The rearrangement uses TRBV24-1 and TRBJ1-2; 9 nucleotides agree with TRBD1. CDR1 KGHDR and CDR2 SFDVKD come from the germline V gene. The CDR3 sequence is 13 residues long. The junction had 5 bases not matched to a gene; V was cut back by 5 bases and J by 8 bases. The CDR3 DNA sequence: TGTGCCACCAGTGGCGGGACAGGGAGCGGCTACACCTTC. Its protein product is CATSGGTGSGYTF.

The chain links TRBV4-3 to TRBJ2-2; no reliable D call. Trimming removed 0 bases from V and 6 bases from J, with 8 bases in between. Germline assignment: CDR1 LGHNA and CDR2 YSLEER. This CDR3 region has 14 residues. Here the CDR3 DNA reads TGCGCCAGCAGCCAAGATTTTTCTTCCGGGGAGCTGTTTTTT. It encodes CASSQDFSSGELFF.

This clonotype was observed a handful of times. The rearrangement joins TRBV29-1 to TRBJ1-1; 7 bases match TRBD1. This CDR3 is 14 amino acids long. V dropped 1 base and J dropped 4; count of bases not matched to a gene: 6. Looked up from germline, CDR1 is SQVTM and CDR2 is ANQGSEA. CDR3 amino acids: CSVEALQGSTEAFF. For the CDR3, the DNA is TGCAGCGTTGAAGCCCTACAGGGGAGCACTGAAGCTTTCTTT.

This clonotype was seen ten or more times. V usage is TRBV12-3 or TRBV12-4 and J usage is TRBJ1-1; TRBD1 might be the D (6 bases). CDR3 length: 13 amino acids. V lost 8 bases to trimming and J lost 0 bases, with 10 bases between them. CDR3 sequence (DNA): TGTGCCAGCGGAGGACAGTTGAACACTGAAGCTTTCTTT. This translates into CASGGQLNTEAFF.

The rearrangement links TRBV6-1 to TRBJ2-1, with 7 positions matching TRBD1. The V gene's germline CDR1 is MNHNS and CDR2 SASEGT. With 6 bases clipped from V and 6 bases from J, the junction kept 8 bases outside the gene matches. This CDR3 region has 14 residues. The chain's CDR3 is CASSLQGPANEQFF. The CDR3 DNA reads as TGTGCCAGCAGCCTACAGGGGCCGGCCAATGAGCAGTTCTTC.

In this sample, this clonotype turned up many times. This rearrangement joins TRBV12-3 or TRBV12-4 to TRBJ1-6; D is uncertain. CDR3 length: 13 amino acids. V was pared by 5 bases and J by 7 bases, with 9 bases between. In DNA form, the CDR3 reads TGTGCCAGCAGTGTATCGGGGAATTCACCCCTCCACTTT. It yields the protein CASSVSGNSPLHF.

In this sample, this clonotype turned up a few times. The rearrangement joins TRBV5-1 to TRBJ2-5; maybe TRBD2 (5 bases). The CDR3 totals 13 residues. Trimming took off 1 base at V and 7 bases at J, with 11 bases between the two ends. Germline CDR1 and CDR2: SGHRS and YFSETQ. CDR3 region: CASSLPGKATQYF. As DNA, the CDR3 is TGCGCCAGCAGCTTGCCCGGGAAGGCGACCCAGTACTTC.

The sample holds many counts of this clonotype. The chain carries TRBV3-1 and TRBJ2-7; possible D gene TRBD1, 5 bases. The CDR3 runs to 12 residues. Between the trimmed V and J ends, which lost 6 bases and 3 bases, there was a span of 9 bases. Germline CDR1 and CDR2: LGHDT and YNNKEL (reference sequence). The CDR3 region is CASRQGSYEQYF. In DNA, the CDR3 is TGTGCCAGCAGGCAGGGAAGCTACGAGCAGTACTTC.

This clonotype was detected many times. This sequence joins TRBV10-3 and TRBJ1-5; D possibly corresponds to TRBD1 (5 bases). The CDR3 is 15 residues long. Trimming took 0 bases from V and 5 from J, leaving 11 bases between them. Germline values: CDR1 ENHRY, CDR2 SYGVKD. The CDR3 DNA follows: TGTGCCATCAGTGAGTCGCGACAGAAGGATCAGCCCCAGCATTTT. Protein product: CAISESRQKDQPQHF.

The table lists this clonotype with a few counts. CDR3 bases: TGCAGTGCCAGTCGGGACCCTAGCTCCTACGAGCAGTACTTC. Protein sequence: CSASRDPSSYEQYF. The V gene is TRBV20-1, the J gene TRBJ2-7, with D possibly being TRBD1 or TRBD2 (5 bases each). CDR3 length: 14 amino acids. Germline V gene lookup returns CDR1 DFQATT and CDR2 SNEGSKA (reference sequence). V gave up 6 bases and J gave up 0 bases, with 15 bases separating them.

The rearrangement joins TRBV6-1 to TRBJ1-4; weak D call: TRBD1 (5 bases). CDR1 is MNHNS and CDR2 is SASEGT in the germline V gene. V lost 1 base, J lost 8 bases, and 14 bases lay in between. This CDR3 region has 15 residues. The CDR3 DNA reads as TGTGCCAGCAGTGAAGGCTGGGGGAGTGGGGAAAAACTGTTTTTT. This encodes CASSEGWGSGEKLFF.

This chain joins TRBV9 and TRBJ2-5; D ambiguous. The V gene's germline CDR1 is SGDLS and CDR2 YYNGEE. V shed 10 bases and J shed 4 bases, with 17 bases lying between them. The CDR3 runs 13 residues. The DNA for the CDR3 is TGTGCCGGTTCCCCAAGTGGGGTAGAGACCCAGTACTTC. This sequence encodes CAGSPSGVETQYF.